Listed below are T cell receptor beta chains from one sample, sequenced in a study of T cells after yellow fever vaccination. TCRdb called the 5' RACE reads again in MiXCR, with one record for every CDR3 protein. The data show over 300,000 distinct CDR3 sequences, 6.8% seen once. This specimen was PBMCs, taken roughly 46 days after the first yellow fever vaccination. Receptors were obtained from a man aged 18 to 35 who received the YFV17D yellow fever vaccine. The CDR3 runs from the conserved cysteine through the conserved F or W. A D gene is named only where the DNA matches it firmly. Size tells how often a clone was seen (once, few, many) or the class of an expanded clone, and some rows leave it out.

size	D	J	length	V	DNA	CDR3
NA	NA	TRBJ1-1	13	TRBV5-5	TGTGCCAGCAGCTTAAATGGGCGGGCTGAAGCTTTCTTT	CASSLNGRAEAFF
NA	NA	TRBJ1-6	15	TRBV5-1	TGCGCCAGCAGCGCGTCGGGACAATATAATTCACCCCTCCACTTT	CASSASGQYNSPLHF
many	NA	TRBJ2-6	15	TRBV20-1	TGCAGTGCTAGAGATCCCGTATCTGGGGCCAACGTCCTGACTTTC	CSARDPVSGANVLTF
few	NA	TRBJ1-5	18	TRBV18	TGTGCCAGCTCACCGCCGACAACGACAGGTTTTAGCAATCAGCCCCAGCATTTT	CASSPPTTTGFSNQPQHF
few	NA	TRBJ2-3	14	TRBV7-2	TGTGCCAGCAGCTTAAGGCTTAGCACAGATACGCAGTATTTT	CASSLRLSTDTQYF
few	TRBD1	TRBJ1-5	13	TRBV28	TGTGCCAGCAGTTGGGGACAGGGCGAGCCCCAGCATTTT	CASSWGQGEPQHF
NA	NA	TRBJ2-1	15	TRBV12-3/TRBV12-4	TGTGCCAGCTGTCTCCGCCAGACCGCTATGAATGAGCAGTTCTTC	CASCLRQTAMNEQFF
few	NA	TRBJ1-4	14	TRBV5-1	TGCGCCAGCAAGCAGGGGAGCGGTAATGAAAAACTGTTTTTT	CASKQGSGNEKLFF
NA	NA	TRBJ1-5	14	TRBV24-1	TGTGCCACCAGGGGCAGGGAGGCACATTCGCCCCAGCATTTT	CATRGREAHSPQHF
NA	NA	TRBJ2-5	13	TRBV25-1	TGTGCCAGCAGTGTTGTGTACCAAGAGACCCAGTACTTC	CASSVVYQETQYF
NA	NA	TRBJ1-2	14	TRBV7-2	TGTGCCAGCAGCTTACGAGGGGACCGCTATGGCTACACCTTC	CASSLRGDRYGYTF
NA	NA	TRBJ2-3	13	TRBV11-2	TGTGCCAGCAGATCTGGTGGTGAAGATACGCAGTATTTT	CASRSGGEDTQYF
NA	NA	TRBJ2-5	17	TRBV6-5	TGTGCCAGCAGCTTCTCATCGCGTTACGGGGGAAAAGAGACCCAGTACTTC	CASSFSSRYGGKETQYF
NA	NA	TRBJ1-6	16	TRBV4-3	TGCGCCAGCAGCTCGAGGTCGGTAGATTATAATTCACCCCTCCACTTT	CASSSRSVDYNSPLHF
few	NA	TRBJ1-4	15	TRBV28	TGTGCCAGCACTATAGGGACTGCAACTAATGAAAAACTGTTTTTT	CASTIGTATNEKLFF
few	NA	TRBJ1-3	16	TRBV15	TGTGCCACCAGCAGGGTCGGGCACCACTCTGGAAACACCATATATTTT	CATSRVGHHSGNTIYF